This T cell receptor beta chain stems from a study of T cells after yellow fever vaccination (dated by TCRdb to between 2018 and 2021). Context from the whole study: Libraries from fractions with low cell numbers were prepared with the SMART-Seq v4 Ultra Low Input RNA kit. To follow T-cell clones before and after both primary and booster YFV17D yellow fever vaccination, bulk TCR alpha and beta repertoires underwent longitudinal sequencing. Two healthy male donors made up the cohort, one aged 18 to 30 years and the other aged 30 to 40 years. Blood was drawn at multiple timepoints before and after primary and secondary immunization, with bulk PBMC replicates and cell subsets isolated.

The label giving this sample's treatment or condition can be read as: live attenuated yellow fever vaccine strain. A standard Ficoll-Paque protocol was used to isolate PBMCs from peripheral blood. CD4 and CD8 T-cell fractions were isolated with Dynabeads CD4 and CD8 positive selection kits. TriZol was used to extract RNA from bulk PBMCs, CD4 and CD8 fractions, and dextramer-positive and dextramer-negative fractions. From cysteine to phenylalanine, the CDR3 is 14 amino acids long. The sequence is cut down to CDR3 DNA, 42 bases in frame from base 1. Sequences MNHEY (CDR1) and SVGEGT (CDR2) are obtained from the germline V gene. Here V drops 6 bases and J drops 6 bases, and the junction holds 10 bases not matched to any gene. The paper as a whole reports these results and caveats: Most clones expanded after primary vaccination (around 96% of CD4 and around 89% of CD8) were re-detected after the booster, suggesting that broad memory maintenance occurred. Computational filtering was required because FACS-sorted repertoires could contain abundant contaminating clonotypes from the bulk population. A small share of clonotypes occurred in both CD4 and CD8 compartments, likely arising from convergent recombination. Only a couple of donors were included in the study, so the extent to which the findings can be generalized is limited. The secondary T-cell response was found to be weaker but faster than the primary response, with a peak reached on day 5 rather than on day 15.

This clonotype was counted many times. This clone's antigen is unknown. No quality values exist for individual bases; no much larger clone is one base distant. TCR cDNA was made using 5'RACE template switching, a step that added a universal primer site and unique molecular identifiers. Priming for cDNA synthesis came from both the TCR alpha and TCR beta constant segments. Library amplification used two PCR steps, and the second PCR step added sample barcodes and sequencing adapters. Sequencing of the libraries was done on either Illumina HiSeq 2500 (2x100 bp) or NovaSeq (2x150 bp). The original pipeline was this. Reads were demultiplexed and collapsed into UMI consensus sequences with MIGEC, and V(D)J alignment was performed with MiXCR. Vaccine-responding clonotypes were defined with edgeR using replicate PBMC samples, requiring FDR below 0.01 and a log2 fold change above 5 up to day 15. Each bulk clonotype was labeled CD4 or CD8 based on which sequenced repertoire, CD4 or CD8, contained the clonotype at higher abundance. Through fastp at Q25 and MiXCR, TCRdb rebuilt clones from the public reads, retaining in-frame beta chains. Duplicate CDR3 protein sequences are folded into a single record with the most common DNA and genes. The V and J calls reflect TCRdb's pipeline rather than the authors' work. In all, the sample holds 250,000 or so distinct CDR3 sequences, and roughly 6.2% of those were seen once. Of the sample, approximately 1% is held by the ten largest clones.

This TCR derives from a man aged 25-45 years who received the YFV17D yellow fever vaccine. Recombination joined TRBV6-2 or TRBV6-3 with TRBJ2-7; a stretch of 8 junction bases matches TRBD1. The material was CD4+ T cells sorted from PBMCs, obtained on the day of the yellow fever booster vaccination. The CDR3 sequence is CASSTRDRRFEQYF. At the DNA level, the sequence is TGTGCCAGCAGCACGCGGGACAGGAGGTTCGAGCAGTACTTC.